These 26 T cell receptor beta chains share one sample of origin, sequenced in a study of blood T cells in healthy people across ages. Together with a sample-barcoded 5' primer, a J-beta primer mix was included in a second PCR lasting about 6 to 11 cycles. TCRdb reprocessed the 5' RACE reads with MiXCR, giving one entry per CDR3 protein. The table lists 730,000 or so distinct CDR3 sequences, around 43% of them singletons, with 25% to 35% in the top ten. The source material was blood. Source of these receptors: a man of 80 years or more in good health.

V and J are TRBV29-1 and TRBJ2-2; 10 bases agree with TRBD1. The CDR3 is 13 residues long. Losses at the gene ends were 6 bases for V and 5 bases for J; bases not matched to a gene: 3. Per germline, CDR1 SQVTM and CDR2 ANQGSEA. CDR3 sequence (DNA): TGCAGCGTAAGACAGGGGGCGACCGGGGAGCTGTTTTTT. It translates to CSVRQGATGELFF.

This chain uses TRBV30 with TRBJ2-7, with D possibly TRBD2 on 5 matching bases. This CDR3 has 16 amino acids. Germline V gene lookup returns CDR1 GTSNPN and CDR2 SVGIG (reference sequence). Trimming removed 1 base from V and 2 bases from J, with 18 bases in between. The CDR3 sequence: CAWSAPDVALTYEQYF. DNA for the CDR3: TGTGCCTGGAGTGCCCCAGATGTAGCGTTGACCTACGAGCAGTACTTC.

The chain uses TRBV27 and TRBJ2-7, with D tentatively TRBD1 (5 bases). V was clipped by 1 base and J by 6 bases, with 16 bases between them. CDR3 length: 15 amino acids. Germline-derived CDR1 and CDR2 are MNHEY and SMNVEV (reference sequence). Written as DNA, the CDR3 is TGTGCCAGCAGTTTATATAGGGGAAGATTTGTCGAGCAGTACTTC. Translated, it gives CASSLYRGRFVEQYF.

The chain links TRBV7-2 to TRBJ1-5, with D possibly matching TRBD1 (5 bases). V was shortened by 5 bases and J by 9 bases, with 20 bases between the two germline ends. The CDR3 has 15 residues. Germline assignment: CDR1 SGHTA and CDR2 FQGNSA. CDR3 sequence reads: CASSVDRGSRGPQHF. For the CDR3, the DNA is TGTGCCAGCAGCGTAGACAGAGGGTCGCGGGGGCCCCAGCATTTT.

The gene calls are TRBV7-2 and TRBJ2-3; D possibly corresponds to TRBD2 (7 bases). The CDR3 spans 14 residues. Per the germline V gene, CDR1 is SGHTA and CDR2 is FQGNSA. V shed 0 bases and J shed 14 bases, with 18 bases lying between them. The CDR3: CASSLAGGLFFTYF. The CDR3 DNA sequence: TGTGCCAGCAGCTTAGCGGGGGGGCTTTTTTTTACGTATTTT. The whole variable domain, filled in from reference TRBV7-2 and TRBJ2-3, reads GAGVSQSPSNKVTEKGKDVELRCDPISGHTALYWYRQSLGQGLEFLIYFQGNSAPDKSGLPSDRFSAERTGGSVSTLTIQRTQQEDSAVYLCASSLAGGLFFTYFGPGTRLTVL.

This clonotype was detected only a few times. The chain joins TRBV12-3 or TRBV12-4 to TRBJ2-5, with D unresolved. V was clipped by 0 bases and J by 4 bases, with 6 bases between them. This CDR3 contains 13 residues. As DNA, the CDR3 is TGTGCCAGCAGTTTAGCCCGAGCAGAGACCCAGTACTTC. Its translation is CASSLARAETQYF.

This chain connects TRBV6-1 to TRBJ2-5; 9 bases match TRBD2. The germline CDR1 and CDR2 sequences are MNHNS and SASEGT. The CDR3 consists of 16 residues. V dropped 3 bases and J dropped 3; count of bases not matched to a gene: 8. CDR3 region: CASSDLAGTKKETQYF. CDR3 in DNA: TGTGCCAGCAGTGACCTAGCGGGGACGAAGAAAGAGACCCAGTACTTC.

J is TRBJ2-7 and V is TRBV5-1, with 8 bases lining up with TRBD1. J was trimmed by 7 bases and V by 3 bases; bases with no gene match: 12. CDR3 length: 15 amino acids. Germline V gives CDR1 SGHRS, CDR2 YFSETQ. CDR3: CASSSDRGGTGEQYF. The DNA for the CDR3 is TGCGCCAGCAGCTCCGACAGGGGAGGAACCGGGGAGCAGTACTTC.

To note about this clonotype: This may come from a read error, since a much larger clone is one base off. The chain recombines TRBV29-1 with TRBJ2-5, with 7 bases that match TRBD1. Germline loops: CDR1 SQVTM, CDR2 ANQGSEA. The CDR3 is 14 amino acids. The CDR3 loop is CGVVGQASGETQYF. The CDR3 DNA follows: TGCGGCGTCGTAGGACAGGCCTCAGGGGAGACCCAGTACTTC.

As to this clonotype: At one end, the junction sequence differs from germline, possibly due to a read error. The J gene is TRBJ2-7, the V gene TRBV11-3; 9 nucleotides align to TRBD2. Germline CDR1 is SGHNT and CDR2 is YENEEA. The CDR3 extends over 15 amino acids. Written as DNA, the CDR3 is TGTGCCAGCAGCCCGGGACTAGCCCTCCACAATGAGCGGTACTTC. As protein: CASSPGLALHNERYF.

Remarks on this clonotype: Given a much more abundant clone one base away, this may be a read error. This chain connects TRBV25-1 to TRBJ2-4, with 9 positions matching TRBD1. Trimming cost V 6 bases and J 13 bases; bases outside gene matches: 10. The CDR3 is 13 residues long. Germline values: CDR1 MGHDK, CDR2 SYGVNS. For the CDR3, the DNA is TGTGCCAGCAGACAGGGGGCGAGAAATGAGCAGTACTTC. As protein: CASRQGARNEQYF.

The chain combines TRBV6-6 with TRBJ2-3; the D is unclear. Trimming left V 8 bases short and J 8 bases short, with 8 bases between. CDR3 length: 10 residues. Germline V gene lookup returns CDR1 MNHNY and CDR2 SVGAGI (reference sequence). CDR3 in amino acids: CASSEGTQYF. For the CDR3, the DNA is TGTGCCAGCTCCGAAGGTACGCAGTATTTT.

The sample holds a few counts of this clonotype. The genes are TRBV12-3 or TRBV12-4 and TRBJ2-7; D may be TRBD2 (5 bases). V lost 6 bases and J lost 5, with 17 bases in between. The CDR3 has 14 residues. The CDR3, as DNA: TGTGCCAGCAGCGTCCGCCCACCGAGGGACGAGCAGTACTTC. Translating gives CASSVRPPRDEQYF.

The chain is built from TRBV20-1 and TRBJ2-5; the D is unclear. Germline-derived CDR1 and CDR2 are DFQATT and SNEGSKA (reference sequence). V was pared by 3 bases and J by 1 base, with 15 bases between. The CDR3 length is 15 residues. CDR3 region: CSASTGGGFQETQYF. CDR3 bases: TGCAGTGCTAGCACTGGCGGTGGATTCCAAGAGACCCAGTACTTC.

CDR3 coding DNA: TGCAGCGTTGAGGTAGCGGCGCCAACCACCTACAATGAGCAGTACTTC. Its translation is CSVEVAAPTTYNEQYF. The chain carries TRBV29-1 and TRBJ2-1; tentative D call: TRBD2 (6 bases). The J call is in doubt because the DNA end fits TRBJ2-7 better. The germline CDR1 and CDR2 sequences are SQVTM and ANQGSEA. The CDR3 covers 16 residues.

The chain uses TRBV4-1 and TRBJ2-4; 10 bases are a match to TRBD1. The J call is in doubt because the DNA end fits TRBJ2-7 better. Germline lookup yields CDR1 MGHRA and CDR2 YSYEKL. This CDR3 is 15 amino acids long. The CDR3 region has the DNA TGCGCCAGCAGCCAAGCCCCCGGACAGGGGGACGAGCAGTACTTC. This sequence encodes CASSQAPGQGDEQYF.

The gene calls are TRBV29-1 and TRBJ2-3; 8 bases line up with TRBD2. V gave up 1 base and J gave up 3 bases; unmatched junction bases: 12. This CDR3 region has 17 residues. CDR1 and CDR2 (germline): SQVTM, ANQGSEA. CDR3 in amino acids: CSVEGGGSGKQTDTQYF. The CDR3, as DNA: TGCAGCGTTGAAGGGGGTGGTAGCGGGAAACAAACAGATACGCAGTATTTT.

The chain employs TRBV4-2 and TRBJ1-2; 9 nucleotides match TRBD1. The trim removed 5 bases at V and 4 bases at J, leaving 14 bases unmatched. Germline V lookup: CDR1 LGHNA, CDR2 YNFKEQ. The CDR3 contains 17 residues. The DNA for the CDR3 is TGTGCCAGCAGCAAGACAGGGGGAGCACTAACTGGCTATGGCTACACCTTC. It specifies CASSKTGGALTGYGYTF.

V usage is TRBV20-1 and J usage is TRBJ2-5, with D possibly matching TRBD1 (5 bases). The CDR3 has 16 amino acids. Trimming removed 1 base from V and 11 bases from J, with 26 bases in between. Germline V lookup: CDR1 DFQATT, CDR2 SNEGSKA (reference sequence). As DNA, the CDR3 is TGCAGTGCTAGAGCGACGACAGCCCCATCGGACGATGAGCAGTACTTC. This sequence encodes CSARATTAPSDDEQYF.

The rearrangement uses TRBV20-1 and TRBJ1-6, with D possibly being TRBD1 (5 bases). Deletions cut 5 bases from V and 6 bases from J, with 11 bases between. This CDR3 is 13 amino acids long. Germline values: CDR1 DFQATT, CDR2 SNEGSKA (reference sequence). CDR3 DNA: TGCAGTGCTGGGGGTCGGGGTAATTCACCCCTCCACTTT. Translated: CSAGGRGNSPLHF.

The chain has TRBV3-1 and TRBJ2-3; 9 bases align to TRBD2. The J segment lost 9 bases and the V segment lost 0 bases, leaving 4 bases of the junction unmatched. The CDR3 is 14 amino acids. CDR1 LGHDT and CDR2 YNNKEL come from the germline V gene (reference sequence). CDR3 coding DNA: TGTGCCAGCAGCCAAGAGCGGACTAGCGTCACGCAGTATTTT. This gives the protein CASSQERTSVTQYF.

This chain connects TRBV10-3 to TRBJ1-2; D call uncertain. CDR3 length: 13 amino acids. V was pared by 2 bases and J by 8 bases, with 12 bases between. Looked up from germline, CDR1 is ENHRY and CDR2 is SYGVKD. The CDR3 nucleotides are TGTGCCATCAGTGAGGTGGCGGCCGAAGGCTACACCTTC. It codes for CAISEVAAEGYTF.

This clonotype was seen a handful of times. J is TRBJ1-2 and V is TRBV5-1; 7 positions agree with TRBD1. V trimming: 4 bases; J trimming: 4 bases; junction bases outside the gene matches: 7. The V gene's germline CDR1 is SGHRS and CDR2 YFSETQ. CDR3 length: 14 residues. The CDR3 nucleotides are TGCGCCAGCAGCCCAGGGGGTTCCGCCTATGGCTACACCTTC. It codes for CASSPGGSAYGYTF.

This clonotype was counted between two and nine times. The rearrangement joins TRBV4-1 to TRBJ1-6, with 8 bases lining up with TRBD1. V shed 2 bases, J shed 8 bases, and the junction held 8 bases outside the gene matches. Germline CDR1 MGHRA, CDR2 YSYEKL. The CDR3 covers 16 residues. The CDR3 reads CASSQSDRASYSPLHF. The CDR3 coding sequence is TGCGCCAGCAGCCAATCGGACAGGGCCTCCTATTCACCCCTCCACTTT.

The chain uses TRBV7-2 and TRBJ2-4, with TRBD1 as a possible D gene (6 bases). V was trimmed by 2 bases and J by 6 bases, leaving 8 bases between them. The CDR3 length is 13 residues. Germline values: CDR1 SGHTA, CDR2 FQGNSA. The CDR3 bases are TGTGCCAGCAGCTTAAGGGGGTTAAACATTCAGTACTTC. Translating it yields CASSLRGLNIQYF.

In this sample, this clonotype turned up a few times. This chain connects TRBV11-2 to TRBJ1-2; tentatively, D is TRBD1 (5 bases). The CDR3 spans 15 residues. Trimming shortened V by 6 bases and J by 5 bases, and 19 bases separated the two germline ends. Germline lookup yields CDR1 SGHAT and CDR2 FQNNGV. CDR3 residues: CASRTASGTVYGYTF. CDR3 DNA sequence: TGTGCCAGCAGAACAGCATCCGGGACCGTATATGGCTACACCTTC.